This is a list of T cell receptor beta chains from one sample in a study of blood T cell repertoires in COVID-19. Assay used: immunoSEQ multiplex PCR; TCRdb lists only in-frame clones, some missing. The sample carries tens of thousands of clones, 85% to 90% recorded once. The sample consisted of peripheral blood. The receptors here all came from a man aged 45-65 years with active COVID-19. CDR3s include the opening cysteine and the closing phenylalanine or tryptophan. The order of the fields is D gene, J gene, V gene, clone size, CDR3 protein, CDR3 DNA. The D gene is left open where the match is weak. Expanded clones are given a class, and other clones once, few, many or no size at all.

D: TRBD1; J: TRBJ1-5; V: TRBV18; size: NA; CDR3: CASSQTGGNQPQHF; DNA: TGTGCCAGCTCACAGACAGGGGGCAATCAGCCCCAGCATTTT
D: TRBD1; J: TRBJ2-7; V: TRBV6-6; size: NA; CDR3: CASSRDRGPEQYF; DNA: TGTGCCAGCAGTCGGGACAGGGGGCCCGAGCAGTACTTC
D: TRBD2; J: TRBJ2-3; V: TRBV10-1; size: NA; CDR3: CASRAGTSGIDTQYF; DNA: TGCGCCAGCAGAGCCGGGACTAGCGGGATAGATACGCAGTATTTT
D: TRBD2; J: TRBJ2-1; V: TRBV30; size: NA; CDR3: CAWGPNLAGVSNEQFF; DNA: TGTGCCTGGGGGCCGAACCTAGCGGGAGTAAGTAATGAGCAGTTCTTC
D: NA; J: TRBJ2-6; V: TRBV3-1/TRBV3-2; size: NA; CDR3: CASSQDLVRANVLTF; DNA: TGTGCCAGCAGCCAAGATCTCGTTAGGGCCAACGTCCTGACTTTC
D: NA; J: TRBJ2-7; V: TRBV2; size: NA; CDR3: CASSLSYEQYF; DNA: TGTGCCAGCAGTCTCTCCTACGAGCAGTACTTC
D: TRBD2; J: TRBJ2-3; V: TRBV3-1/TRBV3-2; size: NA; CDR3: CASSQDTLAGLTSTDTQYF; DNA: TGTGCCAGCAGCCAAGATACACTAGCGGGACTAACTAGCACAGATACGCAGTATTTT
D: TRBD1; J: TRBJ1-1; V: TRBV4-1; size: NA; CDR3: CASARRTGDTEAFF; DNA: TGCGCCAGCGCCCGGAGGACAGGGGACACTGAAGCTTTCTTT
D: NA; J: TRBJ1-6; V: TRBV19; size: NA; CDR3: CASSSKLNSPLHF; DNA: TGTGCCAGTAGTTCAAAGCTTAATTCACCCCTCCACTTT
D: NA; J: TRBJ2-3; V: TRBV2; size: NA; CDR3: CASSSRFTDTQYF; DNA: TGTGCCAGTTCTTCTAGGTTCACAGATACGCAGTATTTT
D: TRBD1; J: TRBJ2-3; V: TRBV5-5; size: NA; CDR3: CASRDRLIPISTDTQYF; DNA: TGTGCCAGTAGGGACAGGTTAATCCCAATAAGCACAGATACGCAGTATTTT
D: TRBD2; J: TRBJ2-7; V: TRBV4-1; size: few; CDR3: CASSQLAVSYEQYF; DNA: TGCGCCAGCAGCCAACTAGCGGTCTCCTACGAGCAGTACTTC
D: NA; J: TRBJ2-1; V: TRBV9; size: NA; CDR3: CASSDSHNEQFF; DNA: TGTGCCAGCAGTGACAGCCACAATGAGCAGTTCTTC
D: NA; J: TRBJ2-5; V: TRBV9; size: NA; CDR3: CASSVTGEETQYF; DNA: TGTGCCAGCAGCGTGACGGGAGAAGAGACCCAGTACTTC
D: TRBD2; J: TRBJ2-7; V: TRBV5-1; size: NA; CDR3: CASSPAGGPGYEQYF; DNA: TGCGCCAGCAGTCCGGCGGGAGGGCCGGGCTACGAGCAGTACTTC
D: TRBD1; J: TRBJ1-6; V: TRBV9; size: NA; CDR3: CASSIGTGGNSPLHF; DNA: TGTGCCAGCAGCATTGGGACAGGAGGAAATTCACCCCTCCACTTT
D: NA; J: TRBJ2-1; V: TRBV20-1; size: once; CDR3: CSARPPLEQFF; DNA: TGCAGTGCTAGACCCCCCCTCGAGCAGTTCTTC
D: TRBD2; J: TRBJ2-2; V: TRBV5-1; size: NA; CDR3: CASSLLASGSKTGELFF; DNA: TGCGCCAGCAGCTTGTTGGCTAGCGGGAGTAAGACCGGGGAGCTGTTTTTT
D: TRBD1; J: TRBJ2-7; V: TRBV4-1; size: few; CDR3: CASSQGTGTFYEQYF; DNA: TGCGCCAGCAGCCAAGGGACAGGGACCTTCTACGAGCAGTACTTC
D: TRBD1; J: TRBJ2-4; V: TRBV6-2/TRBV6-3; size: NA; CDR3: CASSAGQGFILAKNIQYF; DNA: TGTGCCAGCAGTGCCGGACAGGGGTTTATCCTAGCCAAAAACATTCAGTACTTC
D: NA; J: TRBJ2-1; V: TRBV3-1/TRBV3-2; size: NA; CDR3: CASCEAYSYNEQFF; DNA: TGTGCCAGCTGCGAGGCATACTCCTACAATGAGCAGTTCTTC
D: TRBD1; J: TRBJ2-4; V: TRBV6-5; size: NA; CDR3: CASSERGRENIQYF; DNA: TGTGCCAGCAGCGAGAGGGGGCGTGAAAACATTCAGTACTTC
D: TRBD2; J: TRBJ2-1; V: TRBV9; size: NA; CDR3: CASSPPLASGSYNEQFF; DNA: TGTGCCAGCAGCCCCCCGTTGGCTAGCGGGTCCTACAATGAGCAGTTCTTC
D: NA; J: TRBJ2-3; V: TRBV27; size: NA; CDR3: CASSWGGAIDTQYF; DNA: TGTGCCAGCAGTTGGGGCGGGGCTATAGATACGCAGTATTTT
D: NA; J: TRBJ2-3; V: TRBV25-1; size: NA; CDR3: CASSEPGLYTQYF; DNA: TGTGCCAGCAGTGAACCCGGACTCTATACGCAGTATTTT
D: TRBD1; J: TRBJ1-4; V: TRBV6-1; size: NA; CDR3: CASSDRGHTNEKLFF; DNA: TGTGCCAGCAGTGACAGGGGGCATACTAATGAAAAACTGTTTTTT
D: NA; J: TRBJ2-4; V: TRBV6-1; size: NA; CDR3: CASSEAAGSPLAKNIQYF; DNA: TGTGCCAGCAGTGAAGCGGCCGGGAGCCCACTAGCCAAAAACATTCAGTACTTC
D: TRBD2; J: TRBJ2-7; V: TRBV11-2; size: NA; CDR3: CASSPTSEGLARPYEQYF; DNA: TGTGCCAGCAGCCCTACTAGTGAGGGACTAGCGCGACCCTACGAGCAGTACTTC
D: NA; J: TRBJ2-1; V: TRBV28; size: NA; CDR3: CASRTPGTYDNEQFF; DNA: TGTGCCAGCAGAACTCCCGGGACATACGACAATGAGCAGTTCTTC
D: TRBD1; J: TRBJ2-7; V: TRBV19; size: NA; CDR3: CASSVNRGSYEQYF; DNA: TGTGCCAGTAGTGTTAACAGGGGATCCTACGAGCAGTACTTC
D: TRBD2; J: TRBJ2-1; V: TRBV7-2; size: NA; CDR3: CASSPRSGGAHEQFF; DNA: TGTGCCAGCAGCCCGCGTAGCGGGGGGGCCCATGAGCAGTTCTTC
D: TRBD1; J: TRBJ1-1; V: TRBV7-3; size: NA; CDR3: CASSPSGGNTEAFF; DNA: TGTGCCAGCAGCCCCTCAGGGGGGAACACTGAAGCTTTCTTT
D: TRBD2; J: TRBJ2-3; V: TRBV7-8; size: NA; CDR3: CASSSWTSGGTDTQYF; DNA: TGTGCCAGCAGCTCCTGGACTAGCGGGGGTACAGATACGCAGTATTTT
D: TRBD1; J: TRBJ1-2; V: TRBV5-5; size: NA; CDR3: CASSSISGTAINYGYTF; DNA: TGTGCCAGCAGCTCTATTTCCGGGACAGCGATTAACTATGGCTACACCTTC